This TCR beta chain was sequenced during a study of CD8+CD57+ T cells in acquired aplastic anemia. Study overall: 3 to 4 ug was the average amount of DNA from sorted CD4+ and CD8+ cells.

About this clonotype itself: The target antigen is unknown. Mismatch with germline at one junction end may stem from a read error.

The CDR3 contains 14 residues. Germline-derived CDR1 and CDR2 are SGHRS and YFSETQ. General study points: In common between the patients and the controls were twenty-nine CD8+ CDR3 sequences.

Profiles of TCR beta VDJ and CDR3 were generated from a genomic DNA template. TCRdb re-called the reads with MiXCR, one entry per CDR3 protein. Of tens of thousands of distinct CDR3 sequences in the sample, around half are singletons; the top ten hold approximately 8.3%. The genes are TRBV5-1 and TRBJ1-2; 9 nucleotides agree with TRBD1. This receptor was taken from a human donor in good health, serving as a control. Sequences were obtained from sorted CD4+, CD8+, or CD8+CD57+ T cells (not recorded which) from PBMCs. The CDR3 DNA is TGCGCCGGCAGCTTGGCGGGACAGGGCGATGGCTACGCCTTC. Its translation: CAGSLAGQGDGYAF.